Each of the 26 T cell receptor beta chains below was sequenced from the same sample in a study of beta chain features in type 1 diabetes. Overall study results and limits: Within each of all four CD4+ subsets, Type 1 diabetes patients had TCRB CDR3s that were moderately but significantly shorter.

Their cognate antigens are unknown. As every portion of the isolated RNA was reverse transcribed, the sequencing read expressed TCRB transcripts. The data were produced by immunoSEQ multiplex PCR, yet TCRdb's version contains in-frame clones alone and is incomplete. The sample lists some 250,000 clones; approximately 10% were seen once. Sequenced input: naive CD4+ T cells from blood. The receptor set was obtained from a man aged 25-45 years with type 1 diabetes.

This clone was detected only a few times. This rearrangement joins TRBV4-3 to TRBJ2-7; D remains unclear. This CDR3 is 13 amino acids long. The germline V and J ends were trimmed by 0 bases and 7 bases, with 10 bases remaining between them. Germline V CDR1 and CDR2: LGHNA, YSLEER. This CDR3 is CASSQDALEEQYF. The CDR3 nucleotides are TGCGCCAGCAGCCAAGATGCGCTAGAGGAGCAGTACTTC.

There are a few counts of this clone. V gene TRBV5-1 combines with J gene TRBJ2-7; maybe TRBD2 (6 bases). In germline, CDR1 is SGHRS, CDR2 YFSETQ. Trimming left V 0 bases short and J 0 bases short, with 13 bases between. The CDR3 has 16 amino acids. This chain's CDR3 is CASSLGRDSSSYEQYF. In DNA, the CDR3 is TGCGCCAGCAGCTTGGGCCGGGACTCAAGCTCCTACGAGCAGTACTTC.

The chain is built from TRBV9 and TRBJ2-1, with 12 bases identical to TRBD2. Germline CDR1 is SGDLS and CDR2 is YYNGEE. CDR3 length: 17 amino acids. The trim removed 3 bases at V and 4 bases at J, leaving 8 bases unmatched. The DNA for the CDR3 is TGTGCCAGCAGCGCAAGACTCACTAGCGGGGGGTACAATGAGCAGTTCTTC. This translates into CASSARLTSGGYNEQFF.

This clone was counted only a few times. The chain is built from TRBV4-3 and TRBJ2-3; 9 bases map to TRBD1. Germline CDR1 LGHNA, CDR2 YSLEER. This CDR3 comprises 15 residues. Trimming cost V 8 bases and J 4 bases; bases outside gene matches: 10. The CDR3, as DNA: TGCGCCAGCGGCATTGGTGGACAGGGGCCAGATACGCAGTATTTT. As protein: CASGIGGQGPDTQYF.

This chain uses TRBV19 with TRBJ1-5; TRBD1 agrees at 7 bases. This CDR3 contains 17 residues. CDR1 and CDR2 from the germline V gene are LNHDA and SQIVND (reference sequence). V shed 3 bases, J shed 2 bases, and the junction held 10 bases outside the gene matches. CDR3 nucleotides: TGTGCCAGTAGTATTCCCCAGGACAGGTCTGGCAATCAGCCCCAGCATTTT. This gives the protein CASSIPQDRSGNQPQHF.

The sample holds one count of this clone. The chain has TRBV19 and TRBJ1-1; D possibly corresponds to TRBD1 (5 bases). The V and J ends lost 1 base and 6 bases respectively, with 12 bases between them. Germline CDR1 and CDR2: LNHDA and SQIVND (reference sequence). The CDR3 consists of 14 residues. DNA for the CDR3: TGTGCCAGTAGTATAGCCGGGACTTTTCCTGAAGCTTTCTTT. As protein: CASSIAGTFPEAFF.

This clone has only a few counts. The chain links TRBV7-3 to TRBJ1-2; 9 bases align to TRBD1. The V and J ends lost 5 bases and 4 bases, in that order; junction bases with no gene match: 8. The CDR3 runs to 15 residues. Germline loops: CDR1 SGHTA, CDR2 FQGTGA. This CDR3 reads CASSHAGQGPYGYTF. The CDR3, as DNA: TGTGCCAGCAGCCACGCGGGACAGGGACCCTATGGCTACACCTTC.

This clone turned up a few times. The chain combines TRBV5-1 with TRBJ2-3; 16 bases are a match to TRBD2. V lost 4 bases to trimming and J lost 0 bases; unmatched junction nucleotides: 2. The germline CDR1 and CDR2 sequences are SGHRS and YFSETQ. This CDR3 comprises 17 residues. CDR3 region: CASSTGLAGGSTDTQYF. The CDR3 nucleotides are TGCGCCAGCAGCACGGGACTAGCGGGGGGGAGCACAGATACGCAGTATTTT.

A few counts support this clone. Other DNA variants within this sample encode the same CDR3. The V call is TRBV19, the J call TRBJ2-1; tentative D call: TRBD2 (5 bases). V was cut by 7 bases and J by 0 bases, with 7 bases left in between. Germline values: CDR1 LNHDA, CDR2 SQIVND (reference sequence). The CDR3 extends over 13 amino acids. The CDR3 DNA sequence: TGTGCCAGTACGGGGAGCTCCTACAATGAGCAGTTCTTC. Its protein is CASTGSSYNEQFF.

The V and J genes are TRBV11-2 and TRBJ1-2; D gene uncertain. The CDR3 has 12 amino acids. The V and J ends lost 5 bases and 7 bases respectively, with 11 bases between them. The germline V gene encodes CDR1 SGHAT and CDR2 FQNNGV. In nucleotides, the CDR3 is TGTGCCAGCAGCCAGCCCGGCGGTGGCTACACCTTC. This encodes CASSQPGGGYTF.

This clone has just one count. The J gene is TRBJ2-1, the V gene TRBV7-2; D ambiguous. Germline assignment: CDR1 SGHTA and CDR2 FQGNSA. Trimming left V 5 bases short and J 9 bases short, with 14 bases between. The CDR3 has 13 amino acids. The CDR3 nucleotides read TGTGCCAGCAGCCTAGGCCGAGGTATTGAGCAGTTCTTC. Translation: CASSLGRGIEQFF.

The chain carries TRBV7-2 and TRBJ1-6, with 10 bases lining up with TRBD1. Germline values: CDR1 SGHTA, CDR2 FQGNSA. The CDR3 covers 15 residues. The J segment lost 8 bases and the V segment lost 2 bases, leaving 3 bases of the junction unmatched. The CDR3, as DNA: TGTGCCAGCAGCTTAATCGGGACAGGGGATTCACCCCTCCACTTT. Amino acids: CASSLIGTGDSPLHF.

This clone was observed a handful of times. The CDR3 loop is CAISEWDSRFAEAFF. CDR3 DNA: TGTGCCATCAGTGAGTGGGACAGTAGGTTCGCTGAAGCTTTCTTT. V is TRBV10-3 and J is TRBJ1-1; 7 bases map to TRBD1. Germline CDR1 is ENHRY and CDR2 is SYGVKD. The V and J ends lost 1 base and 6 bases, in that order; junction bases with no gene match: 8. The length of the CDR3 is 15 residues.

The chain has TRBV2 and TRBJ2-3; 7 bases agree with TRBD2. This CDR3 has 14 residues. V shed 6 bases and J 0 bases; nucleotides not matched to a gene: 3. Germline-derived CDR1 and CDR2 are SNHLY and FYNNEI. In DNA form, the CDR3 reads TGTGCCAGCAGGAGGGACTATAGCACAGATACGCAGTATTTT. It encodes CASRRDYSTDTQYF.

This clone was recorded a few times. The genes are TRBV2 and TRBJ1-5, with TRBD1 as a possible D gene (6 bases). This CDR3 is 13 amino acids long. Trimming took off 7 bases at V and 3 bases at J, with 10 bases between the two ends. Germline assignment: CDR1 SNHLY and CDR2 FYNNEI. CDR3 amino acids: CASKTGPNQPQHF. In DNA form, the CDR3 reads TGTGCCAGCAAGACAGGCCCCAATCAGCCCCAGCATTTT.

This clone has just a few counts. V gene TRBV28 combines with J gene TRBJ1-2, with D unresolved. The length of the CDR3 is 14 residues. Per germline, CDR1 MDHEN and CDR2 SYDVKM. V was trimmed by 4 bases and J by 8 bases, leaving 17 bases between them. CDR3 bases: TGTGCCAGCAGTTCGTCCGGGGTAGTAGGGGGCTACACCTTC. Translating it yields CASSSSGVVGGYTF.

The gene calls are TRBV7-2 and TRBJ2-1, with D possibly TRBD1 on 6 matching bases. The CDR3 is 14 residues long. Germline-derived CDR1 and CDR2 are SGHTA and FQGNSA. The V end lost 3 bases, the J end lost 4 bases, and 10 bases lay between the germline ends. This chain's CDR3 is CASSLGTSYNEQFF. The CDR3 region has the DNA TGTGCCAGCAGCTTGGGGACAAGTTACAATGAGCAGTTCTTC.

This clone was found a few times. CDR3 residues: CASSPSVSMNTEAFF. In DNA form, the CDR3 reads TGTGCCAGCAGCCCATCGGTGAGCATGAACACTGAAGCTTTCTTT. The chain is built from TRBV7-9 and TRBJ1-1; D remains unclear. V lost 5 bases, J lost 0 bases, and 13 bases lay in between. Germline assignment: CDR1 SEHNR and CDR2 FQNEAQ (reference sequence). The CDR3 runs 15 residues.

This clone was observed a few times. The rearrangement links TRBV4-3 to TRBJ2-3; tentatively, D is TRBD2 (6 bases). Germline V gene data show CDR1 as LGHNA and CDR2 as YSLEER. The CDR3 covers 15 residues. V lost 3 bases, J lost 0 bases, and 10 bases lay in between. The CDR3 loop is CASSHRGTSTDTQYF. CDR3 DNA: TGCGCCAGCAGCCACCGGGGGACCAGCACAGATACGCAGTATTTT.

This clone showed up just a few times. V usage is TRBV6-5 and J usage is TRBJ2-3, with TRBD1 matching 9 bases. The V segment lost 4 bases and the J segment 1 base; nucleotides outside the gene matches: 3. The germline gives CDR1 MNHEY, CDR2 SVGAGI. There are 15 residues in the CDR3. The CDR3 DNA is TGTGCCAGCAGTTCCCGGGACAGGGGCACAGATACGCAGTATTTT. It encodes CASSSRDRGTDTQYF.

This clone was counted a few times. This chain joins TRBV18 and TRBJ2-1; possibly TRBD2 for D (6 bases). V lost 3 bases and J lost 2, with 11 bases in between. This CDR3 is 15 amino acids long. From germline, CDR1 is KGHSH and CDR2 LQKENI. This chain's CDR3 is CASSPLEGPYNEQFF. DNA for the CDR3: TGTGCCAGCTCACCCTTGGAGGGCCCCTACAATGAGCAGTTCTTC. Looking up the rest from reference TRBV18 and TRBJ2-1 gives the full variable domain: NAGVMQNPRHLVRRRGQEARLRCSPMKGHSHVYWYRQLPEEGLKFMVYLQKENIIDESGMPKERFSAEFPKEGPSILRIQQVVRGDSAAYFCASSPLEGPYNEQFFGPGTRLTVL.

CDR3 bases: TGTGCCAGCAGCTTATCCGCTAGCGGGGGGGCCCCCTACAATGAGCAGTTCTTC. Translation: CASSLSASGGAPYNEQFF. The chain uses TRBV7-3 and TRBJ2-1, with 12 bases lining up with TRBD2. CDR1 is SGHTA, CDR2 FQGTGA, per germline. This CDR3 spans 18 amino acids. Trimming took 2 bases from V and 2 from J; bases not matched to a gene: 7.

The rearrangement links TRBV18 to TRBJ2-3; TRBD2 might be the D (5 bases). Trimming pared 1 base from V and 1 base from J, leaving 9 bases between. This CDR3 has 15 residues. The germline CDR1 and CDR2 sequences are KGHSH and LQKENI. CDR3 sequence (DNA): TGTGCCAGCTCACCACAGCGGCAGGGCACAGATACGCAGTATTTT. It translates to CASSPQRQGTDTQYF.

The rearrangement links TRBV12-5 to TRBJ2-1, with 8 bases identical to TRBD1. J gave up 12 bases and V 5 bases, and 6 bases lay outside the gene matches. The CDR3 has 12 amino acids. Germline CDR1 reads LGHNT; CDR2 reads FRNRAP. The CDR3 sequence: CASGTGTGGQFF. CDR3 in DNA: TGTGCTAGTGGTACCGGGACAGGAGGGCAGTTCTTC. Together with reference TRBV12-5 and TRBJ2-1, the CDR3 gives the full variable domain: DARVTQTPRHKVTEMGQEVTMRCQPILGHNTVFWYRQTMMQGLELLAYFRNRAPLDDSGMPKDRFSAEMPDATLATLKIQPSEPRDSAVYFCASGTGTGGQFFGPGTRLTVL.

This clone was seen a handful of times. The V and J genes are TRBV2 and TRBJ2-1; D may be TRBD2 (5 bases). The germline gives CDR1 SNHLY, CDR2 FYNNEI. V gave up 5 bases and J gave up 4 bases, with 18 bases separating them. The CDR3 spans 16 residues. The CDR3 here is CASSPQPAGVYNEQFF. CDR3 DNA sequence: TGTGCCAGCAGTCCCCAACCCGCCGGGGTGTACAATGAGCAGTTCTTC.

Only a few counts were recorded for this clone. This chain uses TRBV7-3 with TRBJ2-7, with D perhaps matching TRBD1 (6 bases). This CDR3 comprises 14 residues. Germline loops: CDR1 SGHTA, CDR2 FQGTGA. Trimming removed 2 bases from V and 7 bases from J, with 15 bases in between. CDR3 sequence (DNA): TGTGCCAGCAGCTTATCAGGGGCCTCCGGGGAGCAGTACTTC. Encoded protein: CASSLSGASGEQYF.